This T cell receptor (beta chain) was retrieved from a study of T cells in Graves' hyperthyroidism and ophthalmopathy. Germline assignment: CDR1 SGHTA and CDR2 FQGTGA. This CDR3 is 18 amino acids long. The V segment lost 5 bases and the J segment 0 bases; nucleotides outside the gene matches: 14. Criteria for exclusion of patients were uncontrolled infection, other autoimmune disease, pregnancy or lactation. This clonotype was counted at least ten times. Amplified TCR beta CDR3 regions derived from RNA transcripts. When the TCR CDR3 underwent first-round RT-PCR, the HTBI primer set was used. TCRdb reprocessed the multiplex PCR reads via MiXCR and lists one record per CDR3 protein. The sample lists around 300,000 distinct CDR3 sequences, around 22% occurring once.

The TCR originated in a man aged 30 to 39 with Graves' ophthalmopathy. The sequencing sample was made of blood. The V and J genes are TRBV7-3 and TRBJ2-3; 7 nucleotides agree with TRBD1. Here the CDR3 reads CASSPRPRTGLSTDTQYF. The CDR3, as DNA: TGTGCCAGCAGCCCCCGACCGCGGACAGGTCTAAGCACAGATACGCAGTATTTT.